What follows are 23 T cell receptor beta chains derived from one specimen sequenced in a study of blood T cells in healthy people across ages. The authors ran a second PCR of about 6 to 12 cycles using a sample-barcoded 5' primer and a J-beta primer mix. MiXCR, run by TCRdb on the 5' RACE reads, gives a single entry per CDR3 protein. The sample has hundreds of thousands of distinct CDR3 sequences, just under 25% seen once. The same sample was also studied in work on T cells of mothers and their children.

Material: blood. The receptors originated from a boy under 18 in good health.

This clonotype was recorded a few times. The chain carries TRBV29-1 and TRBJ1-1; 8 nucleotides agree with TRBD1. Germline V gene data show CDR1 as SQVTM and CDR2 as ANQGSEA. V dropped 6 bases and J dropped 1; count of bases not matched to a gene: 7. There are 14 residues in the CDR3. The CDR3: CSVKGQGGNTEAFF. CDR3 DNA: TGCAGCGTGAAAGGACAGGGTGGGAACACTGAAGCTTTCTTT.

The chain employs TRBV12-3 or TRBV12-4 and TRBJ2-3; 8 positions match TRBD2. CDR3 length equals 14 residues. J lost 6 bases, V lost 6 bases, and 8 bases had no gene match. The CDR3 DNA sequence: TGTGCCAGCAGCCCGGGGGGGCCATGGGATACGCAGTATTTT. Its translation is CASSPGGPWDTQYF.

This chain uses TRBV5-1 with TRBJ1-5; D gene uncertain. From germline, CDR1 is SGHRS and CDR2 YFSETQ. This CDR3 spans 11 amino acids. V lost 3 bases, J lost 5 bases, and 3 bases lay in between. The CDR3 here is CASSYDQPQHF. The CDR3 nucleotides are TGCGCCAGCAGCTACGATCAGCCCCAGCATTTT.

The rearrangement links TRBV29-1 to TRBJ1-2, with D uncertain. The germline gives CDR1 SQVTM, CDR2 ANQGSEA. The CDR3 length is 14 residues. V lost 5 bases, J lost 0 bases, and 13 bases lay in between. The CDR3 nucleotides read TGCAGCGTTCCCCTCCTGACAACTAACTATGGCTACACCTTC. Residues: CSVPLLTTNYGYTF.

This chain connects TRBV7-2 to TRBJ2-2; no clear D. The CDR3 covers 13 residues. Germline V gene lookup returns CDR1 SGHTA and CDR2 FQGNSA. The V end was cut by 2 bases, the J end by 5 bases, with 6 bases between. This CDR3 reads CASSLQWTGELFF. The CDR3, as DNA: TGTGCCAGCAGCTTACAATGGACCGGGGAGCTGTTTTTT.

The chain carries TRBV27 and TRBJ2-1, with D maybe TRBD1 (5 bases). Germline V gives CDR1 MNHEY, CDR2 SMNVEV (reference sequence). The V and J ends lost 5 bases and 10 bases respectively, with 6 bases between them. The CDR3 length is 10 residues. CDR3 DNA sequence: TGTGCCAGCAGTCGGACAGAGCAGTTCTTC. Translated, it gives CASSRTEQFF.

The J gene is TRBJ2-6, the V gene TRBV12-3 or TRBV12-4; D not certain. The V gene lost 5 bases and the J gene lost 11 bases, with 13 bases spanning the gap. The CDR3 runs to 13 residues. CDR3 region: CASSRAGAHVLTF. The CDR3 DNA is TGTGCCAGCAGTCGAGCCGGAGCTCACGTCCTGACTTTC.

This clonotype was counted a few times. The CDR3 reads CSARGERGAQETQYF. The CDR3, as DNA: TGCAGTGCTAGAGGGGAGCGGGGGGCGCAAGAGACCCAGTACTTC. This rearrangement joins TRBV20-1 to TRBJ2-5; TRBD2 matches at 9 bases. The CDR3 has 15 amino acids. V was clipped by 1 base and J by 2 bases; unmatched bases: 5. Germline V lookup: CDR1 DFQATT, CDR2 SNEGSKA (reference sequence).

This chain uses TRBV6-2 or TRBV6-3 with TRBJ2-5; 9 bases map to TRBD2. This CDR3 is built from 16 residues. V lost 6 bases to trimming and J lost 1 base; unmatched junction nucleotides: 9. In germline, CDR1 is MNHEY, CDR2 SVGEGT. The CDR3 spells CASSQTLAGTQETQYF. DNA of the CDR3: TGTGCCAGCAGCCAAACCCTAGCGGGGACCCAAGAGACCCAGTACTTC.

This clonotype has just a few counts. The chain combines TRBV7-9 with TRBJ2-7; 7 bases are a match to TRBD1. The V and J ends lost 3 bases and 1 base, in that order; junction bases with no gene match: 6. The CDR3 has 15 residues. Germline CDR1 and CDR2: SEHNR and FQNEAQ (reference sequence). CDR3 bases: TGTGCCAGCAGCTTCTTACAGGGGTCGTCCTACGAGCAGTACTTC. Translation: CASSFLQGSSYEQYF.

The chain recombines TRBV29-1 with TRBJ2-5, with D tentatively TRBD2 (5 bases). The DNA end favors TRBJ2-7, so the J call may be wrong. Germline CDR1 reads SQVTM; CDR2 reads ANQGSEA. The length of the CDR3 is 13 residues. This CDR3 reads CSVAEGREYEQYF. DNA of the CDR3: TGCAGCGTTGCAGAGGGAAGGGAGTACGAGCAGTACTTC.

The chain is built from TRBV11-3 and TRBJ2-1, with D perhaps matching TRBD1 (5 bases). The CDR3 totals 14 residues. Germline assignment: CDR1 SGHNT and CDR2 YENEEA. V was trimmed by 0 bases and J by 8 bases, leaving 11 bases between them. The CDR3 DNA is TGTGCCAGCAGCTTAGATTGGAAAGGGGATGAGCAGTTCTTC. This gives the protein CASSLDWKGDEQFF.

This clonotype was seen more than once but under ten times. V usage is TRBV9 and J usage is TRBJ2-5; 13 bases line up with TRBD2. Germline V gene sequence: CDR1 SGDLS, CDR2 YYNGEE. This CDR3 is 18 amino acids long. V lost 2 bases, J lost 3 bases, and 10 bases stayed unmatched. The DNA for the CDR3 is TGTGCCAGCAGCGTGGGAGGGGGCGGACTAGCGGGGGAAGAGACCCAGTACTTC. It specifies CASSVGGGGLAGEETQYF. Combining the CDR3 with reference TRBV9 and TRBJ2-5 gives the whole variable domain DSGVTQTPKHLITATGQRVTLRCSPRSGDLSVYWYQQSLDQGLQFLIQYYNGEERAKGNILERFSAQQFPDLHSELNLSSLELGDSALYFCASSVGGGGLAGEETQYFGPGTRLLVL.

This clonotype has only a few counts. This chain links TRBV7-9 with TRBJ2-1, with TRBD2 matching 11 bases. The CDR3 extends over 16 amino acids. J was trimmed by 5 bases and V by 4 bases; bases with no gene match: 7. Germline CDR1 and CDR2: SEHNR and FQNEAQ (reference sequence). CDR3 amino acids: CASSYPTSGSNNEQFF. CDR3 sequence (DNA): TGTGCCAGCAGCTACCCAACTAGCGGGAGTAACAATGAGCAGTTCTTC.

The chain joins TRBV12-3 or TRBV12-4 to TRBJ2-2, with 9 bases identical to TRBD1. This CDR3 is built from 16 residues. V lost 6 bases and J lost 6; bases outside the gene matches: 11. The CDR3 loop is CASSSGTGLNPGELFF. The CDR3 region has the DNA TGTGCCAGCAGCTCCGGGACAGGGCTCAATCCCGGGGAGCTGTTTTTT.

There are a few counts of this clonotype. The chain employs TRBV6-1 and TRBJ1-6, with 7 bases aligning to TRBD1. The CDR3 spans 18 residues. With 7 bases clipped from V and 0 bases from J, the junction kept 12 bases outside the gene matches. Germline V CDR1 and CDR2: MNHNS, SASEGT. CDR3 region: CASTPKGGLSSYNSPLHF. In nucleotides, the CDR3 is TGTGCCAGCACCCCTAAAGGGGGCTTGAGCTCCTATAATTCACCCCTCCACTTT.

This clonotype was detected a few times. The genes are TRBV28 and TRBJ2-1, with 11 bases matching TRBD2. The CDR3 runs to 13 residues. Per germline, CDR1 MDHEN and CDR2 SYDVKM. Trimming removed 9 bases from V and 7 bases from J; junction bases left unmatched: 5. CDR3 amino acids: CASRGLAVNEQFF. The CDR3 nucleotides read TGTGCCAGTCGGGGACTAGCGGTAAATGAGCAGTTCTTC. The whole variable domain, remainder taken from reference TRBV28 and TRBJ2-1, is DVKVTQSSRYLVKRTGEKVFLECVQDMDHENMFWYRQDPGLGLRLIYFSYDVKMKEKGDIPEGYSVSREKKERFSLILESASTNQTSMYLCASRGLAVNEQFFGPGTRLTVL.

This clonotype showed up just a few times. The V gene is TRBV4-2, the J gene TRBJ2-3, with 8 bases aligning to TRBD2. This CDR3 has 16 residues. V was pared by 0 bases and J by 3 bases, with 5 bases of the junction left unmatched. In germline, CDR1 is LGHNA, CDR2 YNFKEQ. CDR3 coding DNA: TGTGCCAGCAGCCAAGATCCAGCGGGAGTTACAGATACGCAGTATTTT. It specifies CASSQDPAGVTDTQYF.

The chain uses TRBV24-1 and TRBJ2-7, with 7 bases aligning to TRBD2. This CDR3 spans 15 amino acids. Germline values: CDR1 KGHDR, CDR2 SFDVKD. Germline trimming cut 3 bases from V and 0 bases from J; bases unmatched to any gene: 4. The CDR3 bases are TGTGCCACCAGTGATCCCGGGACTAACTCCTACGAGCAGTACTTC. Encoded protein: CATSDPGTNSYEQYF.

This clonotype was recorded a few times. The chain combines TRBV7-9 with TRBJ1-1, with TRBD1 identical over 8 bases. Losses at the gene ends were 4 bases for V and 6 bases for J; bases not matched to a gene: 13. Germline V CDR1 and CDR2: SEHNR, FQNEAQ (reference sequence). This CDR3 spans 16 amino acids. The CDR3 spells CASSSNRGTSSAEAFF. CDR3 sequence (DNA): TGTGCCAGCAGCTCCAACAGGGGGACCTCGTCGGCTGAAGCTTTCTTT.

Only a few counts were recorded for this clonotype. V gene TRBV6-1 combines with J gene TRBJ1-5, with 8 bases that match TRBD1. V lost 4 bases to trimming and J lost 6 bases; unmatched junction nucleotides: 5. The V gene's germline CDR1 is MNHNS and CDR2 SASEGT. This CDR3 has 14 residues. CDR3 bases: TGTGCCAGCAGTGCCCTACAGGGGGGTCAGCCCCAGCATTTT. Encoded protein: CASSALQGGQPQHF.

The chain is built from TRBV29-1 and TRBJ2-3; TRBD2 agrees at 9 bases. V gave up 7 bases and J gave up 0 bases; unmatched junction bases: 8. The CDR3 is 15 amino acids. The V gene's germline CDR1 is SQVTM and CDR2 ANQGSEA. Here the CDR3 reads CSAPTSGGSTDTQYF. The DNA of the CDR3 is TGCAGCGCCCCGACTAGCGGAGGTAGCACAGATACGCAGTATTTT.

V and J are TRBV28 and TRBJ1-2, with D perhaps TRBD1 (5 bases). CDR3 length: 13 residues. V dropped 6 bases and J dropped 5 bases, with 13 bases sitting between them. Germline assignment: CDR1 MDHEN and CDR2 SYDVKM. In nucleotides, the CDR3 is TGTGCCAGCAGGTCACTCAGGGTTTATGGCTACACCTTC. Its protein product is CASRSLRVYGYTF.